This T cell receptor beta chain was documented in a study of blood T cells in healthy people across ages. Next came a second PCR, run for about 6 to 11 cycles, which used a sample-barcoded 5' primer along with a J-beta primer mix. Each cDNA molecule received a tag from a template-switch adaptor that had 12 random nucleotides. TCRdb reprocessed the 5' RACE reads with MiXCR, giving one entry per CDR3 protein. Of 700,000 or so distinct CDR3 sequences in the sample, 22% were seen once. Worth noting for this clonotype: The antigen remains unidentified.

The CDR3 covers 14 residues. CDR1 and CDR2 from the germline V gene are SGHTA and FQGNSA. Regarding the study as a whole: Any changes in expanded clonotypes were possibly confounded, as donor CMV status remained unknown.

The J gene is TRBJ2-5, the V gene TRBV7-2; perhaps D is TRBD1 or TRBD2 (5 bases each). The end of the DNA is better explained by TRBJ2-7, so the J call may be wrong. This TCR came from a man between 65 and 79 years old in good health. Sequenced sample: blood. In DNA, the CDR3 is TGTGCCAGCAGCCCGGGGACCGCACGGTACGAGCAGTACTTC. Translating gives CASSPGTARYEQYF.